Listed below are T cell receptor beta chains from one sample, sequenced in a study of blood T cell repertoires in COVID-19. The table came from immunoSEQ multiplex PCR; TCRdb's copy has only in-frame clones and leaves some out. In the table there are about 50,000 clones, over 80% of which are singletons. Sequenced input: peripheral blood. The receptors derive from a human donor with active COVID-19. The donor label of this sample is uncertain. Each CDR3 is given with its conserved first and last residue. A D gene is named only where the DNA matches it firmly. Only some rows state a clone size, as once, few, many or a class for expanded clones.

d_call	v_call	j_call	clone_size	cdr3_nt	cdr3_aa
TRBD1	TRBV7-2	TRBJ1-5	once	TGTGCCAGCAGCTTAGATGGGACAGGGGATCAGCCCCAGCATTTT	CASSLDGTGDQPQHF
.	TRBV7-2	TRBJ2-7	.	TGTGCCAGCAGCCATGGGGCCCTCGGAAGCGAGCAGTACTTC	CASSHGALGSEQYF
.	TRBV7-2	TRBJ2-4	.	TGTGCCAGCAGCGCTCCGGGGTCTGCCAAAAACATTCAGTACTTC	CASSAPGSAKNIQYF
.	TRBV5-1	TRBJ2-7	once	TGCGCCAGCAGCTTGCTTAACGGCGGAAACTACGAGCAGTACTTC	CASSLLNGGNYEQYF
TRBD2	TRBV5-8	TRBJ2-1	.	TGTGCCAGCAGGTTGCAAGGGACTAGGGACAATGAGCAGTTCTTC	CASRLQGTRDNEQFF
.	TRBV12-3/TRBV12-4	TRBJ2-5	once	TGTGCCAGCAGTTTAGCGAGAGGAGAGACCCAGTACTTC	CASSLARGETQYF
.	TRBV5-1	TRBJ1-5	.	TGCGCCAGCAGCCCCGGTATAATTAGCAATCAGCCCCAGCATTTT	CASSPGIISNQPQHF
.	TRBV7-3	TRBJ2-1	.	TGTGCCAGCAGCTTAATGGCCTTGGACAATGAGCAGTTCTTC	CASSLMALDNEQFF
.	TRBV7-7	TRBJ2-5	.	TGTGCTAGCAGCTTAGCGCCTGGGAGACAAGAGACCCAGTACTTC	CASSLAPGRQETQYF
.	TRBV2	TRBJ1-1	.	TGTGCCAGCAGTGAAGCTGGTCCGGACACTGAAGCTTTCTTT	CASSEAGPDTEAFF
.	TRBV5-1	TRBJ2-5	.	TGCGCCAGCAGCTTGCCGAGGTCGGGAGAGACCCAGTACTTC	CASSLPRSGETQYF
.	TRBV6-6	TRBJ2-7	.	TGTGCCAGCAGGAATAGACAGGAGGCCTACGAGCAGTACTTC	CASRNRQEAYEQYF
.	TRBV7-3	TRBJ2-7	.	TGTGCCAGCAGCTTATTTTCCCGGAGCTCCTACGAGCAGTACTTC	CASSLFSRSSYEQYF
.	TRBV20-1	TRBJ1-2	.	TGCAGTGCTAGTGGGGACAATAACTATGGCTACACCTTC	CSASGDNNYGYTF
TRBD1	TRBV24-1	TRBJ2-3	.	TGTGCCACCAGTGGTCCTGCCGGGACAGGGGGCCGAGTGGAAGATACGCAGTATTTT	CATSGPAGTGGRVEDTQYF
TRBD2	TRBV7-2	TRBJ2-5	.	TGTGCCAGCAGCGCCTCTAGCGGGTTGGAGACCCAGTACTTC	CASSASSGLETQYF
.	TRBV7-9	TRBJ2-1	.	TGTGCCAGCAGCTTAGCGGAGAACTACAATGAGCAGTTCTTC	CASSLAENYNEQFF
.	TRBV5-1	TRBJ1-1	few	TGCGCCAGCAGCTTGAACATAATGAACACTGAAGCTTTCTTT	CASSLNIMNTEAFF
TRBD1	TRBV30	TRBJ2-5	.	TGTGCCTGGAGTGTACGTATGTGGGGACAGGGGTACCAAGAGACCCAGTACTTC	CAWSVRMWGQGYQETQYF
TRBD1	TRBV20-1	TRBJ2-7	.	TGCAGTGCCCTCGACAGGGTCGAGCAGTACTTC	CSALDRVEQYF
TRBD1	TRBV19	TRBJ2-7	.	TGTGCCAGTAGTTCAAGGACAGGGCCTTACGAGCAGTACTTC	CASSSRTGPYEQYF
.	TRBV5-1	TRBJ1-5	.	TGCGCCAGCAGCTTGCTGGCGGGACAGCCCCAGCATTTT	CASSLLAGQPQHF
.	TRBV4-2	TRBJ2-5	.	TGTGCCAGCAGCCAAGGGGCCCGGGACTCAGAGACCCAGTACTTC	CASSQGARDSETQYF
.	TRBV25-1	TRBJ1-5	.	TGTGCCAGCAGTGAACTCCATGGACAGATAGATCAGCCCCAGCATTTT	CASSELHGQIDQPQHF
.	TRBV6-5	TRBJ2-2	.	TGTGCCAGCAGTCGACAGCCAGCGAACACCGGGGAGCTGTTTTTT	CASSRQPANTGELFF
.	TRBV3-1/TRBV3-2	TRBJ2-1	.	TGTGCCAGCAGCCAAACCCCGGTGAGCGGATATGAGCAGTTCTTC	CASSQTPVSGYEQFF
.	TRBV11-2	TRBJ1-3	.	TGTGCCAGCAGCCCCGCAGGCAGCTCTGGAAACACCATATATTTT	CASSPAGSSGNTIYF
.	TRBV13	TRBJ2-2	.	TGTGCCAGCAGCTTATCTCAGGGGAGTGGCACCGGGGAGCTGTTTTTT	CASSLSQGSGTGELFF
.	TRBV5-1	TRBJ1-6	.	TGCGCCAGCAGCCCGGAGGGAAGCTCCTATAATTCACCCCTCCACTTT	CASSPEGSSYNSPLHF
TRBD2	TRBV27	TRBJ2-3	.	TGTGCCAGCAGGTTACTAGCGGGAGGGAGCACAGATACGCAGTATTTT	CASRLLAGGSTDTQYF
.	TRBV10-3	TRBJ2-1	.	TGTGCCATCAGGGGGACGGGAGAAGCCTACAATGAGCAGTTCTTC	CAIRGTGEAYNEQFF
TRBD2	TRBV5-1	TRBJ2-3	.	TGCGCCAGCAGCTTGGGACTAGCGGAAACGTTCCAGTATTTT	CASSLGLAETFQYF
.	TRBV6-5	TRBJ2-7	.	TGTGCCAGCAGTTACTCGAAGGCTAGCGTCACATACGAGCAGTACTTC	CASSYSKASVTYEQYF
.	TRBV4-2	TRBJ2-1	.	TGTGCCAGCAGCCAAGACCCCCGGGGGGCCCGGGAGTTCTTC	CASSQDPRGAREFF
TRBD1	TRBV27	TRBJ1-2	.	TGTGCCAGCAGTTTACTCCCGGACAGGGGGCTCGGCTACACCTTC	CASSLLPDRGLGYTF
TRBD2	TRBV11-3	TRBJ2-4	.	TGTGCCAGCAGCTTAGGTGCTAGCGGGAGGGGGAGGGCCAAAAACATTCAGTACTTC	CASSLGASGRGRAKNIQYF
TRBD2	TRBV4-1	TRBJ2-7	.	TGCGCCAGCAGCCGGCCTGTTGGGAGGGTCTACGAGCAGTACTTC	CASSRPVGRVYEQYF
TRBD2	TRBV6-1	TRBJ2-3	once	TGTGCCAGCAGTGACCTACTAGCGGGGGGGGTAACAGATACGCAGTATTTT	CASSDLLAGGVTDTQYF
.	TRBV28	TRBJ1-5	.	TGTGCCAGCCACCTGTGGGGGCGGGGGGCCAATCAGCCCCAGCATTTT	CASHLWGRGANQPQHF
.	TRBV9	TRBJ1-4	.	TGTGCCAGCAGCGACAGACAGGATGGGGAAAAACTGTTTTTT	CASSDRQDGEKLFF
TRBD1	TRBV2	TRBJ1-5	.	TGTGCCAGCAGTCACCGGGACAGGAATCAGCCCCAGCATTTT	CASSHRDRNQPQHF
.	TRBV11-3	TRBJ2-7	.	TGTGCCAGCAGCTTAGGCCGGGGACTTTCCTACGAGCAGTACTTC	CASSLGRGLSYEQYF
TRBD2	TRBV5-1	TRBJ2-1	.	TGCGCCAGCAGCTTAGGGTCTAGCGGAATTCACAATGAGCAGTTCTTC	CASSLGSSGIHNEQFF
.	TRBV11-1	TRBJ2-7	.	TGTGCCAGCAGCTCCCCTTCCGTTAAAGGGGAACGCGAGCAGTACTTC	CASSSPSVKGEREQYF
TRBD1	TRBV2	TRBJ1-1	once	TGTGCCAGCACTCCCCTTAGAGGGACAGTTAGGGGTGGGGTTCGCACTGAAGCTTTCTTT	CASTPLRGTVRGGVRTEAFF
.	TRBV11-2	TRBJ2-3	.	TGTGCCAGCAGCCCCGGACAGAGCGAAACAGATACGCAGTATTTT	CASSPGQSETDTQYF
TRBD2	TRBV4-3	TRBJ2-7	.	TGCGCCAGCAGCCAAGCGTATTTAGCGGGAGGAGAAGGCGAGCAGTACTTC	CASSQAYLAGGEGEQYF
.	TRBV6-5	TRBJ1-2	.	TGTGCCAGCAGTTACGGAGGGCCGAGAAACTATGGCTACACCTTC	CASSYGGPRNYGYTF
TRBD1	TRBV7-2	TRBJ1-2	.	TGTGCCAGCAGCTCGAGGGGGACAGACTATGGCTACACCTTC	CASSSRGTDYGYTF
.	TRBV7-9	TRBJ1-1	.	TGTGCCAGCAGCTTAGCGGTCATCGGCACTGAAGCTTTCTTT	CASSLAVIGTEAFF
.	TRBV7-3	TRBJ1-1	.	TGTGCCAGCAGCCTCCAGGGTACGAACACTGAAGCTTTCTTT	CASSLQGTNTEAFF
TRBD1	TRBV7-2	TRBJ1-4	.	TGTGCCAGCAGCTCTGGGACAGGGGGCGCGGGTACTAATGAAAAACTGTTTTTT	CASSSGTGGAGTNEKLFF
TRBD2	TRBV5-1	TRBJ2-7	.	TGCGCCAGCTATTTGTGGGCGGGGGAGCGCGCCGAGCAGTACTTC	CASYLWAGERAEQYF
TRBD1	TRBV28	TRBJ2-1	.	TGTGCAACTACCGGGACAGCGTACAATGAGCAGTTCTTC	CATTGTAYNEQFF
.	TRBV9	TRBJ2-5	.	TGTGCCAGCAGCGTATTTCGCTCCTCGGGGGCCCAGTACTTC	CASSVFRSSGAQYF
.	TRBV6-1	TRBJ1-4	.	TGTGCCAGCAGTGATGTCGTTAGCAAACTGTTTTTT	CASSDVVSKLFF
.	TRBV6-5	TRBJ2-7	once	TGTGCCAGCACCCCACAGGGTCTCTCCTACGAGCAGTACTTC	CASTPQGLSYEQYF
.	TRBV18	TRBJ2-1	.	TGTGCCAGCTCACCCGGAGAGCCGTTGTGGTTCTTC	CASSPGEPLWFF
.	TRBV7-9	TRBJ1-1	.	TGTGCCAGCAGCTTAGGGAGGAACACTGAAGCTTTCTTT	CASSLGRNTEAFF